This T cell receptor beta chain was identified in a study of blood T cell repertoires in COVID-19. Clones were read by immunoSEQ multiplex PCR, and TCRdb kept only the in-frame ones, dropping some. In the table there are 100,000 to 120,000 clones, 72% of which are singletons. Germline V gives CDR1 MNHNS, CDR2 SASEGT. The CDR3 is made up of 15 amino acids. The V gene end was trimmed by 2 bases and the J gene end by 5 bases; junction bases not matched to a gene: 6. The chain recombines TRBV6-1 with TRBJ2-3, with 8 bases that match TRBD1. This clonotype originated in a woman aged 60 to 75 with acute or convalescent COVID-19. The sample taken for sequencing was peripheral blood. The CDR3 nucleotides are TGTGCCAGCAGTGAACAGGGGGCGCGTGGAGATACGCAGTATTTT. As protein: CASSEQGARGDTQYF.